These T cell receptor beta chains were read from a single sample in a study of blood T cell repertoires in COVID-19. The repertoire was sequenced with immunoSEQ multiplex PCR; TCRdb's copy has only in-frame clones and lacks some. This sample has approximately 360,000 clones; roughly four fifths occur once, and the top ten carry 5% to 5.5%. Material for sequencing was PBMCs or T cells enriched from blood (not recorded which). The receptor set was obtained from a woman aged 50 to 60 who had recovered from COVID-19. CDR3s include the opening cysteine and the closing phenylalanine or tryptophan. The order of the fields is D gene, clone size, J gene, V gene, CDR3 protein, CDR3 DNA. The D gene is left open where the match is weak. Only some rows state a clone size, as once, few, many or a class for expanded clones.

>TRBD1|NA|TRBJ1-1|TRBV5-5
CASSQLGTGGTEAFF
TGTGCCAGCAGCCAACTCGGGACAGGGGGCACTGAAGCTTTCTTT
>TRBD2|NA|TRBJ2-7|TRBV4-3
CASSQDVGTSGGREQYF
TGCGCCAGCAGCCAAGATGTAGGTACTAGCGGGGGACGCGAGCAGTACTTC
>NA|NA|TRBJ1-5|TRBV7-2
CASSYTTGPYQPQHF
TGTGCCAGCAGCTATACCACAGGGCCCTATCAGCCCCAGCATTTT
>NA|NA|TRBJ2-5|TRBV7-2
CASSLVAAVGETQYF
TGTGCCAGCAGCTTAGTTGCGGCAGTCGGAGAGACCCAGTACTTC
>NA|NA|TRBJ2-3|TRBV6-5
CASSPRTIPGDTQYF
TGTGCCAGCAGTCCACGGACTATCCCCGGGGATACGCAGTATTTT
>TRBD2|NA|TRBJ2-1|TRBV5-1
CASSLGLAGGSLGNEQFF
TGCGCCAGCAGCTTGGGTCTAGCGGGAGGATCTTTAGGCAATGAGCAGTTCTTC
>TRBD2|NA|TRBJ2-3|TRBV4-1
CASSQDPPSGGILSTDTQYF
TGCGCCAGCAGCCAAGATCCGCCTAGCGGGGGGATTCTAAGCACAGATACGCAGTATTTT
>NA|NA|TRBJ1-6|TRBV7-8
CASSFAGNNSPLHF
TGTGCCAGCAGCTTTGCAGGGAATAATTCACCCCTCCACTTT
>TRBD1|NA|TRBJ2-2|TRBV19
CASRRQGLSTGELFF
TGTGCCAGTAGGAGACAGGGTTTGAGCACCGGGGAGCTGTTTTTT
>NA|NA|TRBJ1-3|TRBV6-5
CASSRRDNSGNTIYF
TGTGCCAGCAGCCGCCGGGACAACTCTGGAAACACCATATATTTT
>TRBD1|NA|TRBJ1-2|TRBV10-3
CAISEGQGKAYGYTF
TGTGCCATCAGTGAAGGACAGGGGAAGGCCTATGGCTACACCTTC
>NA|NA|TRBJ1-1|TRBV20-1
CSAVIVTEAFF
TGCAGTGCTGTAATAGTCACTGAAGCTTTCTTT
>NA|NA|TRBJ2-3|TRBV4-1
CASSYGVGFDIGDTQYF
TGCGCCAGCAGCTACGGGGTAGGGTTCGATATTGGAGATACGCAGTATTTT
>NA|NA|TRBJ1-6|TRBV30
CAYQLRGGRNNSPLHF
TGTGCCTACCAACTTAGGGGAGGACGAAATAATTCACCCCTCCACTTT
>NA|once|TRBJ1-6|TRBV5-4
CASSFDPHRSPLHF
TGTGCCAGCAGCTTCGATCCGCACCGAAGCCCCCTCCACTTT
>TRBD2|NA|TRBJ2-3|TRBV7-2
CASSLGAGGGDTQYF
TGTGCCAGCAGCTTAGGAGCGGGGGGAGGGGATACGCAGTATTTT
>NA|NA|TRBJ1-1|TRBV5-4
CASSLVLVGGTSEAFF
TGTGCCAGCAGCTTGGTTCTGGTCGGGGGGACCTCTGAAGCTTTCTTT
>NA|NA|TRBJ2-5|TRBV7-3
CASSPTQGWSETQYF
TGTGCCAGCAGCCCGACACAGGGATGGTCGGAGACCCAGTACTTC
>TRBD1|NA|TRBJ1-2|TRBV7-2
CASSLGGQGSSYGYTF
TGTGCCAGCAGCTTGGGCGGACAGGGATCTTCCTATGGCTACACCTTC
>TRBD1|NA|TRBJ1-5|TRBV7-9
CASSPLTGMDQPQHF
TGTGCCAGCAGCCCCCTGACAGGGATGGATCAGCCCCAGCATTTT
>TRBD1|NA|TRBJ2-2|TRBV6-5
CASSTGAPPGELFF
TGTGCCAGCAGTACAGGGGCCCCTCCCGGGGAGCTGTTTTTT
>TRBD1|NA|TRBJ2-2|TRBV4-1
CASSPRGQGFGGELFF
TGCGCCAGCAGCCCCAGGGGACAGGGTTTCGGCGGGGAGCTGTTTTTT
>TRBD1|NA|TRBJ1-2|TRBV18
CASSPEDRISYGYTF
TGTGCCAGCTCACCAGAGGACAGGATCAGCTATGGCTACACCTTC
>TRBD1|NA|TRBJ2-5|TRBV20-1
CSADRGGTQYF
TGCAGTGCTGACAGGGGAGGGACCCAGTACTTC
>NA|NA|TRBJ1-2|TRBV4-2
CASSQGRAVGGYTF
TGTGCCAGCAGCCAAGGGCGCGCGGTCGGCGGCTACACCTTC
>NA|NA|TRBJ1-5|TRBV11-2
CASSLAGQQPQHF
TGTGCCAGCAGCTTAGCAGGGCAGCAGCCCCAGCATTTT
>NA|NA|TRBJ2-1|TRBV9
CASSVAGVSYNEQFF
TGTGCCAGCAGCGTAGCGGGGGTATCCTACAATGAGCAGTTCTTC
>TRBD1|NA|TRBJ2-6|TRBV30
CAWTSPQGFSGANVLTF
TGTGCCTGGACCTCCCCACAGGGGTTCTCTGGGGCCAACGTCCTGACTTTC
>NA|NA|TRBJ1-1|TRBV5-8
CASSLGSVNTEAFF
TGTGCCAGCAGCTTGGGCAGCGTGAACACTGAAGCTTTCTTT
>TRBD2|NA|TRBJ2-7|TRBV11-3
CASSRYSGTLEGKQYF
TGTGCCAGCAGCCGGTATAGCGGGACCCTGGAAGGGAAGCAGTACTTC
>NA|few|TRBJ1-1|TRBV3-1/TRBV3-2
CASSQGLRGTEAFF
TGTGCCAGCAGCCAAGGATTAAGGGGTACTGAAGCTTTCTTT
>TRBD2|NA|TRBJ2-2|TRBV6-5
CASRPGLYTGELFF
TGTGCCAGCAGACCGGGACTATACACCGGGGAGCTGTTTTTT
>NA|NA|TRBJ1-4|TRBV7-9
CASSLRRTGAYEKLFF
TGTGCCAGCAGCTTACGACGCACGGGAGCCTACGAAAAACTGTTTTTT
>NA|NA|TRBJ1-3|TRBV30
CASRLGSGNTIYF
TGTGCCTCCAGGTTGGGCTCTGGAAACACCATATATTTT
>TRBD2|NA|TRBJ2-7|TRBV6-2/TRBV6-3
CASSFRPGTSGRASYEQYF
TGTGCCAGCAGTTTTCGTCCCGGGACTAGCGGGAGGGCCTCCTACGAGCAGTACTTC
>TRBD1|NA|TRBJ1-1|TRBV6-5
CASSYSGTVNTEAFF
TGTGCCAGCAGTTACTCGGGGACAGTTAACACTGAAGCTTTCTTT
>TRBD1|NA|TRBJ2-3|TRBV5-1
CASSLDLGQGTDTQYF
TGCGCCAGCAGCCTAGACCTGGGACAGGGGACAGATACGCAGTATTTT
>TRBD1|NA|TRBJ1-5|TRBV27
CASSLDRVSNQPQHF
TGTGCCAGCAGTTTGGACAGGGTGAGCAATCAGCCCCAGCATTTT
>NA|NA|TRBJ1-1|TRBV5-8
CASSFRERNTEAFF
TGTGCCAGCAGCTTTAGAGAAAGGAACACTGAAGCTTTCTTT
>NA|once|TRBJ1-3|TRBV5-4
CASSLGGTSGNTIYF
TGTGCCAGCAGCTTAGGGGGTACCTCTGGAAACACCATATATTTT
>NA|NA|TRBJ1-1|TRBV28
CASSRVGGAGNTEAFF
TGTGCCAGCTCTAGAGTCGGGGGGGCCGGGAACACTGAAGCTTTCTTT
>NA|once|TRBJ1-5|TRBV5-1
CASSLEGNSNQPQHF
TGCGCCAGCAGCTTGGAGGGGAATAGCAATCAGCCCCAGCATTTT
>TRBD1|NA|TRBJ2-5|TRBV28
CAGRRNPGGTETQYF
TGTGCCGGCAGACGGAACCCAGGGGGAACGGAGACCCAGTACTTC
>TRBD2|NA|TRBJ2-1|TRBV11-2
CASSLVAGQDNEQFF
TGTGCCAGCAGCTTAGTAGCGGGACAAGACAATGAGCAGTTCTTC
>TRBD1|NA|TRBJ1-1|TRBV7-9
CASSSQGYTEAFF
TGTGCCAGCAGCTCACAGGGGTATACTGAAGCTTTCTTT
>TRBD1|few|TRBJ2-7|TRBV6-5
CASSPGQGAGHEQYF
TGTGCCAGCAGTCCGGGACAGGGGGCGGGTCACGAGCAGTACTTC
>NA|NA|TRBJ2-3|TRBV9
CASSTHRGTDTQYF
TGTGCCAGCAGCACTCACAGGGGCACAGATACGCAGTATTTT
>TRBD1|NA|TRBJ1-3|TRBV4-3
CASSQDLPQGVGNTIYF
TGCGCCAGCAGCCAAGATTTACCCCAGGGGGTGGGAAACACCATATATTTT
>NA|NA|TRBJ1-2|TRBV27
CASSLHSEAGYGYTF
TGTGCCAGCAGTCTCCACTCAGAGGCGGGTTATGGCTACACCTTC
>NA|few|TRBJ1-2|TRBV28
CASSLGGLWGYTF
TGTGCCAGCAGTTTAGGGGGACTTTGGGGCTACACCTTC
>NA|few|TRBJ1-3|TRBV5-5
CASSLTGSGNTIYF
TGTGCCAGCAGCCTGACAGGCTCTGGAAACACCATATATTTT
>TRBD1|NA|TRBJ2-7|TRBV15
CATSREWGQPSYEQYF
TGTGCCACCAGCAGAGAGTGGGGACAGCCAAGCTACGAGCAGTACTTC
>TRBD1|NA|TRBJ1-2|TRBV7-9
CASSLGQGDYGYTF
TGTGCCAGCAGCTTAGGGCAGGGGGACTATGGCTACACCTTC
>TRBD1|NA|TRBJ1-2|TRBV7-8
CASGRDRVDGYTF
TGTGCCAGCGGCCGGGACAGGGTCGATGGCTACACCTTC
>TRBD1|NA|TRBJ1-6|TRBV14
CASSPGQGYNSPLHF
TGTGCCAGCAGCCCCGGACAGGGGTATAATTCACCCCTCCACTTT
>NA|NA|TRBJ1-1|TRBV7-3
CASSRKAQTGRNTEAFF
TGTGCCAGCAGCCGCAAAGCCCAGACGGGTCGGAACACTGAAGCTTTCTTT
>TRBD1|NA|TRBJ1-2|TRBV7-2
CASRSRKNTGGGYGYTF
TGTGCCAGCAGGAGTCGAAAAAATACAGGGGGGGGCTATGGCTACACCTTC